This T cell receptor beta chain was identified in a study of cytomegalovirus exposure and HLA in healthy donors. Amplification used 60 Vbeta primers and 13 Jbeta primers. Profiling relied on immunoSEQ multiplex PCR, and the TCRdb table lists in-frame clones only, not all of them. There are 150,000 to 200,000 clones in the sample; roughly 86% occur only once, and roughly 1.8% lies in the top ten. The V gene lost 3 bases and the J gene lost 11 bases, with 17 bases spanning the gap. CDR3 length equals 14 residues. The germline V gene encodes CDR1 MDHEN and CDR2 SYDVKM. V is TRBV28 and J is TRBJ1-5, with D hard to call. This TCR derives from a woman under 30 in good health and CMV-seronegative. The specimen sequenced was PBMCs. CDR3 bases: TGTGCCAGCAGTTTCCCCCCCCCGCGGGTGGCCCAGCATTTT. As protein: CASSFPPPRVAQHF.